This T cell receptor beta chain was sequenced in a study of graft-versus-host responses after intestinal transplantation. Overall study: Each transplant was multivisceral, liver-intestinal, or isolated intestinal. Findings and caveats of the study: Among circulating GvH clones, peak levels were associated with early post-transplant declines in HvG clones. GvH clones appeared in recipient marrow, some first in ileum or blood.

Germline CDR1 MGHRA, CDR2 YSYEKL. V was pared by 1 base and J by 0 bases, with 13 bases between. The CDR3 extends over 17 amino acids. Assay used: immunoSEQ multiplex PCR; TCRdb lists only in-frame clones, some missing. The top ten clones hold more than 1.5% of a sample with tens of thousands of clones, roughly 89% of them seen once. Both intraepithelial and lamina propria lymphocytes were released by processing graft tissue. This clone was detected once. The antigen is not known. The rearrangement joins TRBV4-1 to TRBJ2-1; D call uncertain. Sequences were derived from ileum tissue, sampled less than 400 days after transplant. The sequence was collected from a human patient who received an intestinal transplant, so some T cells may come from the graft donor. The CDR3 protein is CASSQVRSSSSYNEQFF. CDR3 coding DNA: TGCGCCAGCAGCCAAGTTAGATCGTCGAGCTCCTACAATGAGCAGTTCTTC.